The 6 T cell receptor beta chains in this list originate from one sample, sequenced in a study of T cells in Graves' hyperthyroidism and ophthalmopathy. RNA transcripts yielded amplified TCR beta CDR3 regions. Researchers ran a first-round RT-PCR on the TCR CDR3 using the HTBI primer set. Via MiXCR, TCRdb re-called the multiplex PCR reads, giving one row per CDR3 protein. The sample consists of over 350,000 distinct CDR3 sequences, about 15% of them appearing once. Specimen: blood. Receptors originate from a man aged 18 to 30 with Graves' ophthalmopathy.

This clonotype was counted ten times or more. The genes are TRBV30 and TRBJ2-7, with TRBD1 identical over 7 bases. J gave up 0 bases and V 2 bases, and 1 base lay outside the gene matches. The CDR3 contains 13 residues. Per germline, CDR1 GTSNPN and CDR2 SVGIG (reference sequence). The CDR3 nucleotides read TGTGCCTGGAGTACAGGGGTCTCCTACGAGCAGTACTTC. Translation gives CAWSTGVSYEQYF.

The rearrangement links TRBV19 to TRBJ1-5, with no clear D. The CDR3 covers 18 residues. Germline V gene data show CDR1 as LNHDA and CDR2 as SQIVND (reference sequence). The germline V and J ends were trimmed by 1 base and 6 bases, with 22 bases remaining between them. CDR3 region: CASSIGIWRAGLGQPQHF. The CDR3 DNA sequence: TGTGCCAGTAGTATAGGAATCTGGAGGGCCGGCCTGGGTCAGCCCCAGCATTTT. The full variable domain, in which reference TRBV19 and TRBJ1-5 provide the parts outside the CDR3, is DGGITQSPKYLFRKEGQNVTLSCEQNLNHDAMYWYRQDPGQGLRLIYYSQIVNDFQKGDIAEGYSVSREKKESFPLTVTSAQKNPTAFYLCASSIGIWRAGLGQPQHFGDGTRLSIL.

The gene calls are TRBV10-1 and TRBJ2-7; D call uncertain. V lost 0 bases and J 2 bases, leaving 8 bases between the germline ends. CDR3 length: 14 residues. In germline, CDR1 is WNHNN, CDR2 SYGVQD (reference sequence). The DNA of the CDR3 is TGCGCCAGCAGTGAGTCTGGCCGGCCCTACGAGCAGTACTTC. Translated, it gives CASSESGRPYEQYF.

The CDR3 loop is CAWSGTGEGYGYTF. CDR3 DNA sequence: TGTGCCTGGAGCGGGACAGGGGAGGGCTATGGCTACACCTTC. The rearrangement links TRBV30 to TRBJ1-2; 10 bases map to TRBD1. This CDR3 comprises 14 residues. Germline V gene lookup returns CDR1 GTSNPN and CDR2 SVGIG (reference sequence). Unmatched junction bases numbered 5, after V lost 3 bases and J lost 4 bases.

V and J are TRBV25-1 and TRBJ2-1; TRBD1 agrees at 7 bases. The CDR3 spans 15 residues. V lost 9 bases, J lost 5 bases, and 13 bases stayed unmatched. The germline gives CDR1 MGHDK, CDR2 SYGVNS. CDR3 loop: CASLPGTAPNNEQFF. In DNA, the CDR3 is TGTGCCAGTCTGCCCGGGACAGCCCCTAACAATGAGCAGTTCTTC.

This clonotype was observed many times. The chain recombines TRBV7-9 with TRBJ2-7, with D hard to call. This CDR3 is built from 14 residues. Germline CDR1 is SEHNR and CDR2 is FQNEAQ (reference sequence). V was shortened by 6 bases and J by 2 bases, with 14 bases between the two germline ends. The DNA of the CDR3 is TGTGCCAGCAGTTTCCAGACCGAAACCTACGAGCAGTACTTC. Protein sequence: CASSFQTETYEQYF. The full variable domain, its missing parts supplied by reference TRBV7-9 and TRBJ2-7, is DTGVSQNPRHKITKRGQNVTFRCDPISEHNRLYWYRQTLGQGPEFLTYFQNEAQLEKSRLLSDRFSAERPKGSFSTLEIQRTEQGDSAMYLCASSFQTETYEQYFGPGTRLTVT.